The rows below give T cell receptor beta chains drawn from one sample of a study of CD8 T cells in Susac syndrome. TCRdb re-analysed the immunoSEQ multiplex PCR reads in MiXCR, keeping a single row per CDR3 protein. The top ten clones hold 0.1% of a sample with some 180,000 distinct CDR3 sequences, approximately 95% of them seen once. Input material: CD4+ T cells from PBMCs. These receptors originate from a human donor in good health. Both conserved end residues are part of each CDR3. A D gene is named only where the DNA matches it firmly.

j_call: TRBJ1-2
v_call: TRBV3-1
d_call: TRBD1
cdr3_aa: CASSPGTALYGYTF

j_call: TRBJ2-7
v_call: TRBV4-1
d_call: TRBD1
cdr3_aa: CASSEGQGRYEQYF

j_call: TRBJ2-5
v_call: TRBV23-1
d_call: -
cdr3_aa: CASSQSPEGNETQYF

j_call: TRBJ2-2
v_call: TRBV5-4
d_call: TRBD1
cdr3_aa: CASSLGWTGGGTGELFF

j_call: TRBJ2-5
v_call: TRBV20-1
d_call: TRBD1
cdr3_aa: CSATRTGKETQYF

j_call: TRBJ1-1
v_call: TRBV14
d_call: TRBD1
cdr3_aa: CASSQERDRFTEAFF

j_call: TRBJ2-3
v_call: TRBV29-1
d_call: -
cdr3_aa: CSVLQSPPDTQYF

j_call: TRBJ2-2
v_call: TRBV5-1
d_call: TRBD1
cdr3_aa: CASSSGQGANTGELFF

j_call: TRBJ1-2
v_call: TRBV29-1
d_call: -
cdr3_aa: CSVEGDTHNYGYTF

j_call: TRBJ1-2
v_call: TRBV5-4
d_call: TRBD1
cdr3_aa: CASSRYGQGYYGYTF

j_call: TRBJ2-2
v_call: TRBV2
d_call: -
cdr3_aa: CASSAGQPNTGELFF

j_call: TRBJ1-2
v_call: TRBV11-1
d_call: TRBD1
cdr3_aa: CASSLGPDRVSGYTF

j_call: TRBJ2-5
v_call: TRBV7-9
d_call: -
cdr3_aa: CASSLDATQYF

j_call: TRBJ2-7
v_call: TRBV5-1
d_call: -
cdr3_aa: CASSLAPGHRGAGEQYF

j_call: TRBJ2-5
v_call: TRBV20-1
d_call: TRBD2
cdr3_aa: CSARRGGRQETQYF

j_call: TRBJ1-6
v_call: TRBV5-1
d_call: TRBD1
cdr3_aa: CSRQGVNSPLHF

j_call: TRBJ2-1
v_call: TRBV2
d_call: TRBD2
cdr3_aa: CASREGGDNEQFF

j_call: TRBJ2-3
v_call: TRBV5-1
d_call: -
cdr3_aa: CASSLGSGHSNTQYF

j_call: TRBJ2-2
v_call: TRBV5-4
d_call: -
cdr3_aa: CASSLGGPGELFF

j_call: TRBJ1-4
v_call: TRBV7-9
d_call: -
cdr3_aa: CASSPPPGEKLFF

j_call: TRBJ1-1
v_call: TRBV25-1
d_call: TRBD1
cdr3_aa: CASSETGKAFF

j_call: TRBJ2-5
v_call: TRBV6-5
d_call: -
cdr3_aa: CASSYLGTRTQYF

j_call: TRBJ2-5
v_call: TRBV7-9
d_call: TRBD1
cdr3_aa: CASSTRPDREAEETQYF

j_call: TRBJ2-7
v_call: TRBV6-5
d_call: -
cdr3_aa: CASRPRVFSYEQYF

j_call: TRBJ2-3
v_call: TRBV5-1
d_call: -
cdr3_aa: CASSAETSTDTQYF

j_call: TRBJ1-5
v_call: TRBV20-1
d_call: -
cdr3_aa: CSARGGSVGNQPQHF

j_call: TRBJ2-5
v_call: TRBV5-1
d_call: -
cdr3_aa: CASSPAGQQETQYF

j_call: TRBJ2-3
v_call: TRBV5-4
d_call: -
cdr3_aa: CASTRGRRNTDTQYF

j_call: TRBJ2-5
v_call: TRBV6-5
d_call: -
cdr3_aa: CASRRQDRETQYF

j_call: TRBJ1-5
v_call: TRBV6-2/TRBV6-3
d_call: -
cdr3_aa: CASSYQGTGQPQHF

j_call: TRBJ1-6
v_call: TRBV9
d_call: TRBD1
cdr3_aa: CASSAGTVSSYNSPLHF

j_call: TRBJ2-2
v_call: TRBV29-1
d_call: -
cdr3_aa: CSVVAYTGELFF

j_call: TRBJ1-5
v_call: TRBV20-1
d_call: -
cdr3_aa: CSAGLDSNQPQHF

j_call: TRBJ1-1
v_call: TRBV3-1
d_call: -
cdr3_aa: CASRNRANTEAFF

j_call: TRBJ1-1
v_call: TRBV29-1
d_call: -
cdr3_aa: CSVEVLALAGPAFF

j_call: TRBJ2-1
v_call: TRBV7-8
d_call: TRBD1
cdr3_aa: CASSSGTGNNEQFF

j_call: TRBJ2-1
v_call: TRBV6-6
d_call: -
cdr3_aa: CASTLRGEQFF